This TCR beta chain stems from a study of cytomegalovirus exposure and HLA in healthy donors. For the study at large: Around 78 million unique TCR sequences came from HLA-typed donors in an early release. The study's findings and limits: The investigators catalogued about 170 TCR beta chains as cytomegalovirus-associated.

Remarks on this clone: Its antigen is not identified.

The ends were cut back, 0 bases at V and 1 base at J, with 9 bases in the middle. This CDR3 region has 15 residues. CDR1 and CDR2 from the germline V gene are LNHNV and YYDKDF (reference sequence). A multiplex PCR was run with 60 Vbeta primers and 13 Jbeta primers. TCRdb's table, derived via immunoSEQ multiplex PCR, lists solely in-frame clones and lacks some. The sample shows about 110,000 clones, around 79% of them seen only once. Nominally healthy donors were sampled, though unrecorded immune exposures were likely. This chain joins TRBV15 and TRBJ1-1; D might be TRBD1 (5 bases). The receptor was isolated from a woman between 25 and 40 years old in good health and CMV-seronegative. Input material: PBMCs. The CDR3 loop reads CATSRDRTGNTEAFF. CDR3 coding DNA: TGTGCCACCAGCAGAGACCGTACAGGGAACACTGAAGCTTTCTTT.